The rows below give T cell receptor beta chains drawn from one sample of a study of cytomegalovirus exposure and HLA in healthy donors. Clones were read by immunoSEQ multiplex PCR, and TCRdb kept only the in-frame ones, dropping some. This table holds about 120,000 clones, 75% to 80% found once. Input material: PBMCs. Every receptor here comes from a woman in her 30s in good health and CMV-seropositive. Both conserved end residues are part of each CDR3. Each record gives: V gene, J gene, D gene, clone size, CDR3 DNA, CDR3 protein. A D gene is named only where the DNA matches it firmly. Clone size is stated in some rows and not others, as once, few, many or a class when expanded.

TRBV6-6	TRBJ2-1	NA	NA	TGTGCCAGCAGCTCCGACTATGAGCAGTTCTTC	CASSSDYEQFF
TRBV7-9	TRBJ1-1	NA	NA	TGTTCCAGCAGCGTATCAGGGGCGAACACTGAAGCTTTCTTT	CSSSVSGANTEAFF
TRBV9	TRBJ1-5	TRBD1	NA	TGTGCCAGCGGGACAGGGATCAATCAGCCCCAGCATTTT	CASGTGINQPQHF
TRBV5-4	TRBJ1-2	TRBD1	NA	TGTGCCAGCAGCTTACACCCGTTCGACAGGGCTAACTATGGCTACACCTTC	CASSLHPFDRANYGYTF
TRBV6-5	TRBJ2-3	NA	NA	TGTGCCAGCACTCCAGGTGGGCCCCGCACAGATACGCAGTATTTT	CASTPGGPRTDTQYF
TRBV7-3	TRBJ1-1	NA	NA	TGTGCCAGCAGCTTAAATGGGGGGACGAACACTGAAGCTTTCTTT	CASSLNGGTNTEAFF
TRBV5-1	TRBJ2-5	NA	NA	TGCGCCAGCAGCTTGGAGGGCAGGGGCCTCCAAGAGACCCAGTACTTC	CASSLEGRGLQETQYF
TRBV6-1	TRBJ1-1	NA	NA	TGTGCCAGCAGTACGATGACAGTGGGCACTGAAGCTTTCTTT	CASSTMTVGTEAFF
TRBV7-7	TRBJ1-1	NA	NA	TGTGCCAGCAGCTTAAGAACGGACACTGAAGCTTTCTTT	CASSLRTDTEAFF
TRBV2	TRBJ2-1	NA	NA	TGTGCCAGCGAGACAGGGAGGAATGAGCAGTTCTTC	CASETGRNEQFF
TRBV7-2	TRBJ2-5	TRBD2	once	TGTGCCAGCAGCTTAAGTAGCGGGGAGGGGGGGACCCAGTACTTC	CASSLSSGEGGTQYF
TRBV7-8	TRBJ1-1	TRBD1	NA	TGTGCCAGCAGCTCGGGACAGGGCAACACTGAAGCTTTCTTT	CASSSGQGNTEAFF
TRBV15	TRBJ2-2	NA	NA	TGTGCCACCAGCAGTCCCTCGGGGACCGGGGAGCTGTTTTTT	CATSSPSGTGELFF
TRBV9	TRBJ2-5	TRBD2	NA	TGTGCCAGCAGCGCCAATAGCGGGGGACAAGAGACCCAGTACTTC	CASSANSGGQETQYF
TRBV12-5	TRBJ1-5	TRBD1	few	TGTGCTAGTGCAGACGGGGACAGGGGGCACAATCAGCCCCAGCATTTT	CASADGDRGHNQPQHF